This T cell receptor (beta chain) stems from a study of response to subunit inactivated influenza vaccine. This clonotype came up a few times. This CDR3 has 16 amino acids. Trimming at V came to 0 bases and at J to 0 bases, leaving 5 bases not matched to a gene. The V gene's germline CDR1 is SGHRS and CDR2 YFSETQ. One entry per CDR3 protein results from TCRdb running MiXCR on the RT-PCR reads. The sample records fewer than 750,000 distinct CDR3 sequences, 11% to 15% being singletons. The origin of this receptor is a man aged 45-65 years who received an inactivated influenza vaccine. The chain couples TRBV5-1 to TRBJ1-1, with TRBD1 identical over 7 bases. Specimen: PBMCs from blood, collected approximately 13 days after vaccination. Written as DNA, the CDR3 is TGCGCCAGCAGCTTGGCCGGGACAGTAATGAACACTGAAGCTTTCTTT. This encodes CASSLAGTVMNTEAFF.